This TCR beta chain was recorded in a study of molecular identifiers for immune sequencing clone quantification. Findings of the study overall: Whereas naive cells kept under 1% of molecules in clones above 20 RNA copies, such clones held over 98% in effectors.

TCRdb redid the calling of the PCR reads with MiXCR, one entry per CDR3 protein. The sample yields about 630,000 distinct CDR3 sequences, around 25% seen once. Trimming cost V 5 bases and J 8 bases, with 10 bases left between them. Germline values: CDR1 SGHNT, CDR2 YENEEA. The CDR3 is 12 amino acids. A note on this clonotype: Its specificity is unknown.

Material: naive CD8+ T cells from blood, with Jurkat cell RNA spiked in. Subset indicated: FACS-sorted CD8+CD4-CCR7+CD45RA+ naive T cells. V and J are TRBV11-3 and TRBJ1-3; no clear D gene. The receptor was isolated from a human donor in good health. Some libraries in this study had Jurkat cell RNA spiked in. CDR3 DNA: TGTGCCAGCAGCGGTGTACGTGACACCATATATTTT. As protein: CASSGVRDTIYF.